These 18 T cell receptor beta chains were sequenced from one sample in a study of lymphopenia after photon versus proton radiotherapy. Assay used: immunoSEQ multiplex PCR; TCRdb lists only in-frame clones, some missing. The data contain more than 25,000 clones, around nine tenths of them singletons. Sequenced here: peripheral blood, sampled from a patient treated with proton-based radiotherapy. These receptors were collected from an older woman with cholangiocarcinoma. Some clones in this sample may be carry-over from other donors' samples.

The V gene is TRBV2, the J gene TRBJ1-1, with a weak D call TRBD1 (5 bases). The germline V gene has CDR1 SNHLY and CDR2 FYNNEI. The CDR3 has 13 amino acids. Trimming took 5 bases from V and 2 from J, leaving 9 bases between them. Here the CDR3 DNA reads TGTGCCAGCAGTCGACAGAGTAACACTGAAGCTTTCTTT. This sequence encodes CASSRQSNTEAFF.

This CDR3 is CASRIAGVDTQYF. CDR3 bases: TGTGCCAGCAGGATAGCGGGAGTCGATACGCAGTATTTT. V gene TRBV6-1 combines with J gene TRBJ2-3; the match to TRBD2 covers 9 bases. V lost 6 bases and J lost 6; bases outside the gene matches: 4. The CDR3 contains 13 residues. CDR1 and CDR2 (germline): MNHNS, SASEGT.

In regard to this clone: One end of the junction varies from germline; a read error may be responsible. CDR3 protein: CAGGTGDGF. DNA of the CDR3: TGTGCCGGGGGAACAGGGGATGGGTTC. The chain links TRBV6-5 to TRBJ1-2; 7 positions agree with TRBD1. The germline V gene encodes CDR1 MNHEY and CDR2 SVGAGI. This CDR3 has 9 residues.

The chain joins TRBV10-1 to TRBJ2-5; the D call may be TRBD1 or TRBD2 (6 bases each). Germline V gives CDR1 WNHNN, CDR2 SYGVQD (reference sequence). V was clipped by 6 bases and J by 5 bases, with 19 bases between them. The CDR3 is 15 residues long. CDR3 sequence reads: CASSPGVAVWETQYF. The CDR3, as DNA: TGCGCCAGCAGCCCAGGGGTAGCGGTCTGGGAGACCCAGTACTTC.

The table lists this clone with a count of one. The V gene is TRBV27, the J gene TRBJ1-6, with D maybe TRBD1 (5 bases). CDR3 size: 16 residues. V lost 4 bases and J 9 bases, leaving 19 bases between the germline ends. CDR1 and CDR2 from the germline V gene are MNHEY and SMNVEV (reference sequence). The CDR3 nucleotides read TGTGCCAGCAGTTCCTCAAGTGGGGGACCTTTTTCACCCCTCCACTTT. It encodes CASSSSSGGPFSPLHF.

The chain employs TRBV5-1 and TRBJ2-7, with D uncertain. The germline V and J ends were trimmed by 2 bases and 1 base, with 10 bases remaining between them. The CDR3 covers 14 residues. Germline loops: CDR1 SGHRS, CDR2 YFSETQ. CDR3 DNA: TGCGCCAGCAGCTTAGAAGGGTATTCCTACGAGCAGTACTTC. Translation gives CASSLEGYSYEQYF.

The rearrangement links TRBV11-2 to TRBJ2-1; D is undetermined. The CDR3 has 17 amino acids. Trimming removed 5 bases from V and 4 bases from J, with 21 bases in between. Germline V gene lookup returns CDR1 SGHAT and CDR2 FQNNGV. The CDR3 sequence: CASSPDPLIPLYNEQFF. CDR3 nucleotide sequence: TGTGCCAGCAGCCCCGACCCCTTAATCCCTCTTTACAATGAGCAGTTCTTC.

The V gene is TRBV5-1, the J gene TRBJ1-3, with D perhaps matching TRBD1 (5 bases). The CDR3 spans 14 residues. V lost 4 bases, J lost 2 bases, and 10 bases lay in between. CDR1 and CDR2 from the germline V gene are SGHRS and YFSETQ. The DNA of the CDR3 is TGCGCCAGCAGCGGAGCAGGGCCTGGAAACACCATATATTTT. The encoded protein is CASSGAGPGNTIYF.

The V and J genes are TRBV25-1 and TRBJ2-3; 7 bases map to TRBD2. The germline CDR1 and CDR2 sequences are MGHDK and SYGVNS. CDR3 size: 16 residues. Trimming took 3 bases from V and 3 from J; bases not matched to a gene: 9. CDR3 in DNA: TGTGCCAGCAGTGATCTTGGGAGGGCCGTAACAGATACGCAGTATTTT. This sequence encodes CASSDLGRAVTDTQYF.

The chain recombines TRBV2 with TRBJ1-2; tentatively, D is TRBD1 (5 bases). Germline values: CDR1 SNHLY, CDR2 FYNNEI. CDR3 length: 15 residues. V lost 8 bases and J 0 bases, leaving 16 bases between the germline ends. CDR3 amino acids: CASWQGDFSNYGYTF. For the CDR3, the DNA is TGTGCCAGCTGGCAGGGTGACTTTTCTAACTATGGCTACACCTTC.

The gene calls are TRBV7-3 and TRBJ1-1, with D hard to call. The CDR3 consists of 14 residues. V lost 1 base and J 3 bases, leaving 9 bases between the germline ends. In germline, CDR1 is SGHTA, CDR2 FQGTGA. The chain's CDR3 is CASSLNRGYTEAFF. CDR3 DNA: TGTGCCAGCAGCTTAAACCGGGGTTACACTGAAGCTTTCTTT.

This chain connects TRBV6-6 to TRBJ1-5, with no clear D. The length of the CDR3 is 12 residues. The V gene's germline CDR1 is MNHNY and CDR2 SVGAGI (reference sequence). The V end lost 6 bases, the J end lost 0 bases, and 3 bases lay between the germline ends. This CDR3 is CASRDSNQPQHF. Written as DNA, the CDR3 is TGTGCCAGCAGAGATAGCAATCAGCCCCAGCATTTT.

The chain joins TRBV5-1 to TRBJ2-3; maybe TRBD1 (7 bases). The CDR3 is made up of 14 amino acids. V was shortened by 4 bases and J by 4 bases, with 13 bases between the two germline ends. CDR1 and CDR2 from the germline V gene are SGHRS and YFSETQ. CDR3 nucleotide sequence: TGCGCCAGCAGCGCGGGACAGAGGGCAGATACGCAGTATTTT. This translates into CASSAGQRADTQYF. The full variable domain, rest sourced from reference TRBV5-1 and TRBJ2-3, is KAGVTQTPRYLIKTRGQQVTLSCSPISGHRSVSWYQQTPGQGLQFLFEYFSETQRNKGNFPGRFSGRQFSNSRSEMNVSTLELGDSALYLCASSAGQRADTQYFGPGTRLTVL.

The rearrangement joins TRBV5-1 to TRBJ1-1; TRBD1 agrees at 9 bases. The CDR3 contains 16 residues. V gave up 3 bases and J gave up 4 bases; unmatched junction bases: 10. Germline V gene lookup returns CDR1 SGHRS and CDR2 YFSETQ. As DNA, the CDR3 is TGCGCCAGCAGCTGGGGACAGGGAGGGGTGAGCACTGAAGCTTTCTTT. Protein: CASSWGQGGVSTEAFF.

This clone has just one count. The chain combines TRBV7-6 with TRBJ2-3; D uncertain. The length of the CDR3 is 16 residues. Germline assignment: CDR1 SGHVS and CDR2 FNYEAQ. The ends were cut back, 3 bases at V and 4 bases at J, with 17 bases in the middle. The CDR3 spells CASSFSPTGSSDTQYF. The DNA for the CDR3 is TGTGCCAGCAGCTTTTCTCCGACCGGGTCCTCAGATACGCAGTATTTT.

This rearrangement joins TRBV7-6 to TRBJ1-4, with a weak D call TRBD1 (5 bases). Per germline, CDR1 SGHVS and CDR2 FNYEAQ. This CDR3 is 14 amino acids long. V was clipped by 2 bases and J by 6 bases, with 10 bases between them. CDR3 DNA: TGTGCCAGCAGCTTAACGGGGACTGATGAAAAACTGTTTTTT. This translates into CASSLTGTDEKLFF.

The rearrangement links TRBV6-1 to TRBJ2-7, with D hard to call. CDR3 size: 14 residues. V lost 0 bases, J lost 2 bases, and 8 bases lay in between. Per the germline V gene, CDR1 is MNHNS and CDR2 is SASEGT. CDR3 in DNA: TGTGCCAGCAGTGAAGCAGGCAGCACCTACGAGCAGTACTTC. Amino acids: CASSEAGSTYEQYF.

This clone was seen once. This chain links TRBV2 with TRBJ1-2; 7 positions agree with TRBD1. The germline gives CDR1 SNHLY, CDR2 FYNNEI. The V and J ends lost 5 bases and 1 base, in that order; junction bases with no gene match: 7. The CDR3 has 15 amino acids. The CDR3 sequence is CASSLDRAFNYGYTF. The CDR3 DNA reads TGTGCCAGCAGTCTAGACAGGGCCTTTAACTATGGCTACACCTTC.